This T cell receptor beta chain was profiled in a study of cytomegalovirus exposure and HLA in healthy donors (dated by TCRdb to 2015 to 2018). Turning to the overall study: A later analysis indicated that the roughly 130 validation repertoires were generated on the platform also employed for the roughly 650 repertoires of the first cohort. The study aimed to test whether cataloging public T cell receptors could reveal signatures of past pathogen exposure. In addition to the first cohort of several hundred subjects, a separate validation cohort of over 90 different subjects was used. High-throughput TCR immunosequencing, statistical association of individual TCRs with disease status, and machine learning were combined to predict cytomegalovirus infection status. Paper-wide results and their limitations: The study gave a list of some 150 TCR beta chains associated with cytomegalovirus. In both the original and validation cohorts, the classifier was reported to diagnose cytomegalovirus status with high specificity and sensitivity. While some public TCRs were present in many individuals, most TCR sequences turned up only very rarely across donors. The authors suggested that the approach could potentially be generalized to other disease states and immunological phenotypes. A few of the identified cytomegalovirus-associated TCR beta chains were confirmed in vitro to be specific for cytomegalovirus antigens. A later analysis found that TCRs clustered in the first cohort also tended to co-occur in the 95 to 150 validation repertoires, with 94% of cluster scores above 0. The validation cohort had no HLA typing available for a later analysis, so co-occurrence within that cohort was assessed over all 120 repertoires.

Trimmed from V: 3 bases; trimmed from J: 2 bases; junction bases lacking a gene match: 7. Its CDR3 holds 15 amino acids, cysteine through phenylalanine. CDR3 DNA only is kept here, 45 bases in frame from base 1. The germline V gene encodes CDR1 MGHRA and CDR2 YSYEKL. Regarding this clone: The target of this receptor is not known. It has no much larger one-base neighbor in the sample; base qualities were not kept.

The receptor library was made with the immunoSEQ multiplex PCR assay. Turning to the authors' computational methods: A statistical classification framework was built for diagnosing cytomegalovirus status from the catalog of TCR beta chain sequences. Here the immuneACCESS table is served through TCRdb, limited to in-frame sequences with V and J called. Missing clones are a known gap in these copies; in checked studies unresolved V genes cover under half, and the rest lacks a known reason. From that table come the V and J calls and clone size; the DNA was used to work out D and trimming. The sample includes hundreds of thousands of clones, with 86% observed a single time. Of the sample, 0.83% is held by the ten largest clones. The donors belonged to the validation cohort of over a hundred subjects, which was separate from the roughly 670-subject first cohort.

Sequenced: PBMCs. This receptor was taken from a woman aged 18-29 years in good health and CMV-seronegative. The chain links TRBV4-1 with TRBJ2-7; 7 bases in the middle match TRBD1. The CDR3 reads CASSQLLQGTYEQYF. The nucleotides are TGCGCCAGCAGCCAGCTATTACAGGGGACCTACGAGCAGTACTTC.